Shown below are 15 T cell receptor beta chains from a single sample sequenced in a study of blood T cell repertoires in COVID-19. The data were produced by immunoSEQ multiplex PCR, yet TCRdb's version contains in-frame clones alone and is incomplete. The sample includes some 300,000 clones, just under 90% of them seen just once. Material: PBMCs or T cells enriched from blood (not recorded which). Every receptor here comes from a woman aged 25 to 39 who had recovered from COVID-19.

The chain combines TRBV15 with TRBJ1-1; no clear D. Germline V CDR1 and CDR2: LNHNV, YYDKDF (reference sequence). This CDR3 is built from 13 residues. V was shortened by 9 bases and J by 0 bases, with 11 bases between the two germline ends. CDR3 coding DNA: TGTGCCACAACTGAGCCCGTGAACACTGAAGCTTTCTTT. This sequence encodes CATTEPVNTEAFF. Drawing the rest from reference TRBV15 and TRBJ1-1, the complete variable domain is DAMVIQNPRYQVTQFGKPVTLSCSQTLNHNVMYWYQQKSSQAPKLLFHYYDKDFNNEADTPDNFQSRRPNTSFCFLDIRSPGLGDTAMYLCATTEPVNTEAFFGQGTRLTVV.

The chain links TRBV27 to TRBJ2-7; 14 bases are a match to TRBD2. Trimming cost V 3 bases and J 3 bases; bases outside gene matches: 1. Germline V gene data show CDR1 as MNHEY and CDR2 as SMNVEV (reference sequence). The CDR3 consists of 15 residues. For the CDR3, the DNA is TGTGCCAGCAGTTTGGGACTAGCGGGGGACTACGAGCAGTACTTC. This sequence encodes CASSLGLAGDYEQYF.

For this clone: The sample holds other DNA sequences that translate to the same CDR3. The rearrangement uses TRBV15 and TRBJ1-2; D is uncertain. The CDR3 sequence is 13 residues long. The V and J ends lost 0 bases and 4 bases respectively, with 6 bases between them. Per germline, CDR1 LNHNV and CDR2 YYDKDF (reference sequence). In nucleotides, the CDR3 is TGTGCCACCAGCAGAGATCGAGGCTATGGCTACACCTTC. Protein product: CATSRDRGYGYTF. The full variable domain, in which reference TRBV15 and TRBJ1-2 provide the parts outside the CDR3, is DAMVIQNPRYQVTQFGKPVTLSCSQTLNHNVMYWYQQKSSQAPKLLFHYYDKDFNNEADTPDNFQSRRPNTSFCFLDIRSPGLGDTAMYLCATSRDRGYGYTFGSGTRLTVV.

This chain joins TRBV5-1 and TRBJ2-2, with 7 bases aligning to TRBD1. Germline CDR1 and CDR2: SGHRS and YFSETQ. V was pared by 4 bases and J by 4 bases, with 7 bases of the junction left unmatched. This CDR3 is 15 amino acids long. The CDR3 nucleotides read TGCGCCAGCAGCCACAGGGGTTTGGGCACCGGGGAGCTGTTTTTT. It codes for CASSHRGLGTGELFF.

The table lists this clone with a count of one. Other nucleotide sequences in the sample specify the same CDR3. The chain employs TRBV14 and TRBJ1-2, with D maybe TRBD1 (6 bases). This CDR3 is 13 amino acids long. Per germline, CDR1 SGHDN and CDR2 FVKESK. V was shortened by 0 bases and J by 8 bases, with 10 bases between the two germline ends. CDR3 loop: CASSQDLRGGYTF. CDR3 in DNA: TGTGCCAGCAGCCAAGATCTTAGGGGGGGCTACACCTTC.

This clone was seen only a few times. The V call is TRBV5-6, the J call TRBJ1-5; D might be TRBD1 (5 bases). Trimming shortened V by 4 bases and J by 3 bases, and 20 bases separated the two germline ends. Germline V CDR1 and CDR2: SGHDT, YYEEEE. The length of the CDR3 is 17 residues. CDR3 nucleotide sequence: TGTGCCAGCAGCCGCGCGGGACTCCCGGTGGTCAATCAGCCCCAGCATTTT. Translated: CASSRAGLPVVNQPQHF.

V gene TRBV19 combines with J gene TRBJ2-7, with 11 bases identical to TRBD1. V shed 3 bases, J shed 4 bases, and the junction held 5 bases outside the gene matches. The CDR3 is 15 amino acids. The germline CDR1 and CDR2 sequences are LNHDA and SQIVND (reference sequence). The CDR3 here is CASSMRGTGGYEQYF. The CDR3 bases are TGTGCCAGTAGTATGAGGGGGACAGGGGGTTACGAGCAGTACTTC.

The J gene is TRBJ2-1, the V gene TRBV24-1; no definite D call. CDR1 KGHDR and CDR2 SFDVKD come from the germline V gene. V was cut by 5 bases and J by 0 bases, with 13 bases left in between. The CDR3 covers 16 residues. The CDR3 nucleotides are TGTGCCACCAGTGGACCCGGCGGAAGCTCCTACAATGAGCAGTTCTTC. Protein: CATSGPGGSSYNEQFF.

This chain joins TRBV4-1 and TRBJ2-7; 9 bases match TRBD1. This CDR3 spans 14 amino acids. The germline V gene has CDR1 MGHRA and CDR2 YSYEKL. After removal of 2 bases from V and 3 bases from J, the junction contained 2 bases not matched to a gene. CDR3 DNA sequence: TGCGCCAGCAGCCAACCGGGACAGGGCTACGAGCAGTACTTC. Its protein product is CASSQPGQGYEQYF.

The chain carries TRBV27 and TRBJ1-1, with 8 bases fitting TRBD1. The V gene end was trimmed by 0 bases and the J gene end by 8 bases; junction bases not matched to a gene: 5. This CDR3 region has 14 residues. Germline V CDR1 and CDR2: MNHEY, SMNVEV (reference sequence). CDR3 residues: CASSLSVRTGEAFF. Here the CDR3 DNA reads TGTGCCAGCAGTTTATCCGTTAGGACAGGGGAAGCTTTCTTT.

The J gene is TRBJ1-3, the V gene TRBV5-1; D gene unclear. The V end lost 0 bases, the J end lost 0 bases, and 7 bases lay between the germline ends. The germline gives CDR1 SGHRS, CDR2 YFSETQ. This CDR3 has 15 residues. The CDR3 region is CASSLGALSGNTIYF. The CDR3 DNA is TGCGCCAGCAGCTTGGGGGCACTCTCTGGAAACACCATATATTTT.

This chain links TRBV5-6 with TRBJ1-2; a weak D match, TRBD1 (5 bases). Trimming cost V 5 bases and J 8 bases, with 19 bases left between them. The CDR3 is 14 residues long. Germline-derived CDR1 and CDR2 are SGHDT and YYEEEE. The CDR3 here is CASSHKTAAFGYTF. CDR3 sequence (DNA): TGTGCCAGCAGTCATAAGACAGCTGCTTTCGGCTACACCTTC.

The rearrangement uses TRBV27 and TRBJ2-5; a weak D match, TRBD2 (5 bases). The germline V gene has CDR1 MNHEY and CDR2 SMNVEV (reference sequence). The ends were cut back, 5 bases at V and 5 bases at J, with 15 bases in the middle. The CDR3 runs 14 residues. For the CDR3, the DNA is TGTGCCAGCAGTCTCAATTGTCGGAGGGAGACCCAGTACTTC. Its protein product is CASSLNCRRETQYF.

The V and J genes are TRBV27 and TRBJ1-2, with D hard to call. Looked up from germline, CDR1 is MNHEY and CDR2 is SMNVEV (reference sequence). V gave up 3 bases and J gave up 4 bases, with 9 bases separating them. This CDR3 has 13 residues. CDR3 region: CASSFTGIYGYTF. CDR3 nucleotide sequence: TGTGCCAGCAGTTTTACGGGAATCTATGGCTACACCTTC.

This chain links TRBV20-1 with TRBJ1-5; no clear D gene. Trimming took 3 bases from V and 4 from J, leaving 7 bases between them. Germline CDR1 DFQATT, CDR2 SNEGSKA (reference sequence). This CDR3 has 12 residues. CDR3 coding DNA: TGCAGTGCTAGTCGCCAGAATCAGCCCCAGCATTTT. It yields the protein CSASRQNQPQHF.